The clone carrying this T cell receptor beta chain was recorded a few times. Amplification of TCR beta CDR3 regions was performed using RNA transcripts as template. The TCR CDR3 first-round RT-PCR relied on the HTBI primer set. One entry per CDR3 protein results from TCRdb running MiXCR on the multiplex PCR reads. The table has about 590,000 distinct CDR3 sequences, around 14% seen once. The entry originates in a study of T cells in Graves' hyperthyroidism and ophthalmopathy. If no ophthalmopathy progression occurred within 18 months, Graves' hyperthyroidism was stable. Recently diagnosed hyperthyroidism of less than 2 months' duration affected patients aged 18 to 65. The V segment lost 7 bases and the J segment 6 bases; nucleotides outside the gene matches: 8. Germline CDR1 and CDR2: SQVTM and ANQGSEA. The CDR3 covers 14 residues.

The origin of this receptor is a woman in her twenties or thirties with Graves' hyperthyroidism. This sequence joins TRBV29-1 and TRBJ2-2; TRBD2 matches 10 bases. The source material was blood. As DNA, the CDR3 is TGCAGCGCCGCAAGCGGGAGGGCCTCCGGGGAGCTGTTTTTT. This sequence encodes CSAASGRASGELFF.